Detailed here is one T cell receptor beta chain. Its antigen is unknown. The assay, immunoSEQ v3.0, was run at survey level. TCRdb's copy holds only in-frame clones and misses some; the assay was immunoSEQ multiplex PCR. The repertoire includes some 19,000 clones, roughly 79% of them detected once, and under 7.5% sits in the top ten. Germline CDR1 is LGHNA and CDR2 is YSLEER. This CDR3 contains 15 residues. V was pared by 2 bases and J by 4 bases, with 3 bases of the junction left unmatched. The data were obtained in a study of long-term antiretroviral therapy in people with HIV. Study overall: Samples collected earliest predate the 2015 immediate-ART recommendation by about a decade.

Broader study findings: Blood in the study was drawn between the mid-2000s and the late 2010s, possibly under older ART regimens, which may be less effective than current ones. Transplant donor controls retained higher diversity, though diversity increased after ART. Controls had broader CDR3 length ranges than HIV repertoires did.

The chain uses TRBV4-3 and TRBJ2-2; the match to TRBD1 covers 8 bases. This TCR was sampled from a man aged 45-65 years with HIV. The sequencing used unsorted PBMCs, collected 2.2 years after starting antiretroviral therapy. CDR3 DNA: TGCGCCAGCAGCCAAAAGGACAGGGTCACCGGGGAGCTGTTTTTT. Its translation is CASSQKDRVTGELFF.